This T cell receptor (beta chain) was retrieved from a study of regulatory T cells in long-lasting Graves disease. Looking at the study overall: Graves' cases, newly diagnosed, had used antithyroid drugs under 3 months.

Ten or more counts support this clonotype. No antigen is known for it. Library construction for TCR beta used iRepertoire HTBI primers and Arm-PCR of CDR3 regions. TCRdb itself ran the multiplex PCR reads through MiXCR, one entry per CDR3 protein. The sample includes some 250,000 distinct CDR3 sequences, about 18% of them seen just once. Time point denoted: newly diagnosed GD, antithyroid drugs for less than 3 months. The authors made the TCR library using RNA they extracted from PBMCs. Patients met American Thyroid Association criteria for Graves' disease. Study conclusions and caveats: Persistent cases favored TRBV28, TRBJ1-2 and TRBJ2-5.

This CDR3 has 15 amino acids. Germline CDR1 KGHSH, CDR2 LQKENI. V lost 3 bases to trimming and J lost 9 bases, with 18 bases between them. The TCR comes from a female donor with Graves disease. The chain is built from TRBV18 and TRBJ2-1; D perhaps matches TRBD2 (6 bases). Sequences were derived from peripheral blood mononuclear cells (PBMCs), sampled at new diagnosis, from a patient treated with antithyroid drugs. Here the CDR3 DNA reads TGTGCCAGCTCACCGGCGGGATGGGGAGACGGTGAGCAGTTCTTC. Translated, it gives CASSPAGWGDGEQFF.